A single sample is the source of the 12 T cell receptor beta chains below, sequenced in a study of blood T cell repertoires in COVID-19. Method: immunoSEQ multiplex PCR; TCRdb's copy keeps in-frame clones and lacks some. The data show about 77,000 clones, with over 85% seen just once and approximately 15% held by the top ten. Sequenced input: peripheral blood. The source is an elderly woman with active or convalescent COVID-19.

This clone showed up just a few times. This chain links TRBV12-3 or TRBV12-4 with TRBJ1-1; weak D call: TRBD1 (6 bases). The CDR3 loop spans 13 amino acids. V was shortened by 4 bases and J by 2 bases, with 8 bases between the two germline ends. CDR3 residues: CASSWTVNTEAFF. For the CDR3, the DNA is TGTGCCAGCAGTTGGACAGTCAACACTGAAGCTTTCTTT.

In this sample, this clone turned up a few times. The rearrangement uses TRBV7-9 and TRBJ1-4; weak D call: TRBD1 (5 bases). The CDR3 contains 14 residues. V was pared by 7 bases and J by 7 bases, with 16 bases between. Germline loops: CDR1 SEHNR, CDR2 FQNEAQ (reference sequence). The CDR3 region is CASNPGLPGEKLFF. The DNA for the CDR3 is TGTGCCAGCAACCCAGGGTTACCGGGTGAAAAACTGTTTTTT.

This clone was found once. The chain carries TRBV5-5 and TRBJ2-2, with 10 bases fitting TRBD1. Germline V gene sequence: CDR1 SGHKS, CDR2 YYEKEE (reference sequence). V trimming: 2 bases; J trimming: 2 bases; junction bases outside the gene matches: 3. The CDR3 runs 16 residues. The CDR3 region has the DNA TGTGCCAGCAGCTTCCGGGACAGGGGTAACACCGGGGAGCTGTTTTTT. Translating gives CASSFRDRGNTGELFF.

V usage is TRBV15 and J usage is TRBJ1-1; no firm D call. The germline CDR1 and CDR2 sequences are LNHNV and YYDKDF (reference sequence). The CDR3 totals 16 residues. Trimming shortened V by 1 base and J by 0 bases, and 12 bases separated the two germline ends. The CDR3 here is CATSRGAGLMNTEAFF. The CDR3 region has the DNA TGTGCCACCAGCAGAGGTGCCGGACTCATGAACACTGAAGCTTTCTTT.

As regards this clone: The junction departs from the called germline gene at one end, perhaps through a read error. The rearrangement joins TRBV11-2 to TRBJ2-5, with unresolved D. The CDR3 runs 11 residues. CDR1 is SGHAT, CDR2 FQNNGV, per germline. CDR3: CASSFDRSQDF. The CDR3 bases are TGTGCCAGCAGCTTCGACCGCTCCCAGGACTTC.

The CDR3 bases are TGCGCCAGCAGCCTAGTCTTTTCGAACACTGAAGCTTTCTTT. This gives the protein CASSLVFSNTEAFF. The chain couples TRBV5-1 to TRBJ1-1; D gene ambiguous. This CDR3 is built from 14 residues. Deletions cut 4 bases from V and 1 base from J, with 11 bases between. Germline V lookup: CDR1 SGHRS, CDR2 YFSETQ.

Here the CDR3 DNA reads TGTGCCAGTAGTATAGCCCAGGGCAGGGTAGGCTTTTATAGCAATCAGCCCCAGCATTTT. Translating gives CASSIAQGRVGFYSNQPQHF. The rearrangement uses TRBV19 and TRBJ1-5; tentatively, D is TRBD1 (5 bases). The length of the CDR3 is 20 residues. From germline, CDR1 is LNHDA and CDR2 SQIVND (reference sequence). The germline V and J ends were trimmed by 1 base and 0 bases, with 22 bases remaining between them. The whole variable domain, remainder taken from reference TRBV19 and TRBJ1-5, is DGGITQSPKYLFRKEGQNVTLSCEQNLNHDAMYWYRQDPGQGLRLIYYSQIVNDFQKGDIAEGYSVSREKKESFPLTVTSAQKNPTAFYLCASSIAQGRVGFYSNQPQHFGDGTRLSIL.

V is TRBV9 and J is TRBJ2-1, with 13 bases fitting TRBD2. Trimming at V came to 3 bases and at J to 4 bases, leaving 7 bases not matched to a gene. Looked up from germline, CDR1 is SGDLS and CDR2 is YYNGEE. CDR3 size: 17 residues. CDR3 sequence reads: CASSERGLAGTYNEQFF. CDR3 DNA: TGTGCCAGCAGCGAGCGGGGACTAGCGGGGACATACAATGAGCAGTTCTTC.

About this clone: The same CDR3 is also encoded by other DNA sequences in this sample. The chain is built from TRBV28 and TRBJ1-2; 9 positions agree with TRBD1. Germline CDR1 is MDHEN and CDR2 is SYDVKM. The V segment lost 8 bases and the J segment 8 bases; nucleotides outside the gene matches: 6. This CDR3 spans 12 amino acids. DNA of the CDR3: TGTGCCAGCGAGGACAGGGGAAACGGCTACACCTTC. Translation gives CASEDRGNGYTF.

This clone has only a few counts. This rearrangement joins TRBV18 to TRBJ1-3, with 12 bases aligning to TRBD1. The CDR3 covers 17 residues. V gave up 0 bases and J gave up 8 bases; unmatched junction bases: 8. Germline-derived CDR1 and CDR2 are KGHSH and LQKENI. CDR3 nucleotide sequence: TGTGCCAGCTCACCACCGGGGACAGGGGGCTCGGGCGACACCATATATTTT. Translating gives CASSPPGTGGSGDTIYF.

The rearrangement uses TRBV4-2 and TRBJ2-7, with 10 bases that match TRBD1. The V gene's germline CDR1 is LGHNA and CDR2 YNFKEQ. This CDR3 has 16 residues. The V gene end was trimmed by 5 bases and the J gene end by 3 bases; junction bases not matched to a gene: 10. The CDR3 DNA reads as TGTGCCAGCAGCTTTCCAGCCGGGACAGGGGACTACGAGCAGTACTTC. Translating it yields CASSFPAGTGDYEQYF.

This chain links TRBV6-2 or TRBV6-3 with TRBJ1-2; D uncertain. The length of the CDR3 is 15 residues. Germline V CDR1 and CDR2: MNHEY, SVGEGT. Trimming removed 0 bases at V and 4 bases at J, with 12 bases between. CDR3 in amino acids: CASSYSQAVGYGYTF. The CDR3 nucleotides are TGTGCCAGCAGTTACTCCCAGGCCGTGGGCTATGGCTACACCTTC.